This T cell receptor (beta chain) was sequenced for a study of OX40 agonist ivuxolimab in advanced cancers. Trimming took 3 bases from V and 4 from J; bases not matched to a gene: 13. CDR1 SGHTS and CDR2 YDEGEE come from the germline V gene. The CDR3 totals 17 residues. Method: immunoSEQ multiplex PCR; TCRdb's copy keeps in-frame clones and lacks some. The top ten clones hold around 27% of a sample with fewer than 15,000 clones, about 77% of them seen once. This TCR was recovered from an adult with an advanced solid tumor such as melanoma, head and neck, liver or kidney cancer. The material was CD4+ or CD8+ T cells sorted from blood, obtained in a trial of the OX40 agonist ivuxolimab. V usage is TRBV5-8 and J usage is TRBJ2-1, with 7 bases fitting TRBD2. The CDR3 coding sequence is TGTGCCAGCAGCTCCCTATCGGGGGGTTCGGCATACAATGAGCAGTTCTTC. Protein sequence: CASSSLSGGSAYNEQFF.